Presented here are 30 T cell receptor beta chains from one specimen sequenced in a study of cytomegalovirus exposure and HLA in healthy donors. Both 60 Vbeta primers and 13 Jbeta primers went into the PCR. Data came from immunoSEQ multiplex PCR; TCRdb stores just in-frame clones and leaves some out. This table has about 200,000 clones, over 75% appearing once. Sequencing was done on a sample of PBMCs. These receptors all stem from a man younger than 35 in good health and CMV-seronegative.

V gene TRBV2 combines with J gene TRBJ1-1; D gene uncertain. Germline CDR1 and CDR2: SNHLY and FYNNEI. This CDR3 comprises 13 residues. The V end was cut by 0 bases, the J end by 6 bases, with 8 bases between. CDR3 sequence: CASSEARGSEAFF. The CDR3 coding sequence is TGTGCCAGCAGTGAAGCAAGAGGGTCTGAAGCTTTCTTT.

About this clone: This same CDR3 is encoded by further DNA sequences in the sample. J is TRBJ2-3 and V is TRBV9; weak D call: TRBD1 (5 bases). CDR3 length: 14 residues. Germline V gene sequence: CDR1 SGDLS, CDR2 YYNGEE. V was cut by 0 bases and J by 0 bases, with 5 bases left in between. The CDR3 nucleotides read TGTGCCAGCAGCGTAGAGGGGAGCACAGATACGCAGTATTTT. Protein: CASSVEGSTDTQYF.

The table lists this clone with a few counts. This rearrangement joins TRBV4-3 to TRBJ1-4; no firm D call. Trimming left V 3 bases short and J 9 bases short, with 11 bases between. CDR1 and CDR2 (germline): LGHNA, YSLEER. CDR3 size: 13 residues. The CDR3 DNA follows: TGCGCCAGCAGCCAGGGTCCGGGAAAAAAACTGTTTTTT. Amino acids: CASSQGPGKKLFF.

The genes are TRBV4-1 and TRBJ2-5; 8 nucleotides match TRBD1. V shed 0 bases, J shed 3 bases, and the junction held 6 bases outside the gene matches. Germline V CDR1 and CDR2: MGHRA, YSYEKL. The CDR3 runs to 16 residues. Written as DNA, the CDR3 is TGCGCCAGCAGCCAAGATGGAGGGACAGGAAAAGAGACCCAGTACTTC. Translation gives CASSQDGGTGKETQYF.

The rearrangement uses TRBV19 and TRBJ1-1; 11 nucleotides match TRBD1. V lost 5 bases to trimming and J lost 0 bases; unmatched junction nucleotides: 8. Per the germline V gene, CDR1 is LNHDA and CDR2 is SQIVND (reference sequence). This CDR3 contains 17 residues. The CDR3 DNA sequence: TGTGCCAGTAGTCCGCGGGACAGGGGGGTTATGAACACTGAAGCTTTCTTT. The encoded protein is CASSPRDRGVMNTEAFF.

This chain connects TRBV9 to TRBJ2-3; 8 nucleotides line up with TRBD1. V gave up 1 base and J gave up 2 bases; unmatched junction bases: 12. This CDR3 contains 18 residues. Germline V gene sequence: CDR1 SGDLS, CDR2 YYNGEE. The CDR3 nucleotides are TGTGCCAGCAGCGTAAAGGGGCTCGGGCAGGGGGCCACAGATACGCAGTATTTT. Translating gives CASSVKGLGQGATDTQYF. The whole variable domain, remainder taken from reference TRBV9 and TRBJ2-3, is DSGVTQTPKHLITATGQRVTLRCSPRSGDLSVYWYQQSLDQGLQFLIQYYNGEERAKGNILERFSAQQFPDLHSELNLSSLELGDSALYFCASSVKGLGQGATDTQYFGPGTRLTVL.

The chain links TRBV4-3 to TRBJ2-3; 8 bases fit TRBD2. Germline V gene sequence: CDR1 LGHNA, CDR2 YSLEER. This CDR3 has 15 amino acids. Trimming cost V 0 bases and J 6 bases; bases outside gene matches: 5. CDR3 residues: CASSQDPQRGDTQYF. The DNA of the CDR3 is TGCGCCAGCAGCCAAGATCCCCAGCGGGGGGATACGCAGTATTTT.

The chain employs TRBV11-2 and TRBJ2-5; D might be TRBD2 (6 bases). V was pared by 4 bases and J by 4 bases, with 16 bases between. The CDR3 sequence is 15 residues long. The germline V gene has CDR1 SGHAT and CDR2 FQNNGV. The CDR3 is CASSSGGGGGETQYF. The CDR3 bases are TGTGCCAGCAGCTCAGGTGGGGGAGGCGGAGAGACCCAGTACTTC.

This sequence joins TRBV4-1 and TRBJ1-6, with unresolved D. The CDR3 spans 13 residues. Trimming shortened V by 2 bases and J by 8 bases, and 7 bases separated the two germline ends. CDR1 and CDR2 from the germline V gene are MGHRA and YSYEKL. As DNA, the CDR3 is TGCGCCAGCAGCCAATCTACAGATTCACCCCTCCACTTT. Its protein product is CASSQSTDSPLHF.

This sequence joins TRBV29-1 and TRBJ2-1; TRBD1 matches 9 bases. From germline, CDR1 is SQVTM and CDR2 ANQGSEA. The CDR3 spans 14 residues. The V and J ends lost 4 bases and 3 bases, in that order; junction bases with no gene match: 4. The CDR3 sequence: CSVGGTGIYNEQFF. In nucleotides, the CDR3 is TGCAGCGTTGGGGGGACAGGGATCTACAATGAGCAGTTCTTC.

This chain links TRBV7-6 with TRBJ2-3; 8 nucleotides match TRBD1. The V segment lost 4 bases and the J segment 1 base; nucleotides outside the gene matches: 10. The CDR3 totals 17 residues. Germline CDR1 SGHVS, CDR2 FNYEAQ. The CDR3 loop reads CASSSPGGRLGTDTQYF. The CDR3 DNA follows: TGTGCCAGCAGCTCGCCAGGGGGCCGACTAGGCACAGATACGCAGTATTTT.

This CDR3 reads CASSESNLLNTIYF. DNA for the CDR3: TGCGCCAGCAGTGAGTCGAACCTACTCAACACCATATATTTT. The chain links TRBV10-1 to TRBJ1-3; D is undetermined. V was shortened by 0 bases and J by 7 bases, with 10 bases between the two germline ends. The CDR3 is made up of 14 amino acids. Germline V gene lookup returns CDR1 WNHNN and CDR2 SYGVQD (reference sequence).

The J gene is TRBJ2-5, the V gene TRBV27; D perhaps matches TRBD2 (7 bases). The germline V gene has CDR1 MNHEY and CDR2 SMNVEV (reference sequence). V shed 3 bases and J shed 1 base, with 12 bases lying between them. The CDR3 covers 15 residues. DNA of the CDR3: TGTGCCAGCAGTTTTGGGGGCGGGGGCCAAGAGACCCAGTACTTC. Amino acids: CASSFGGGGQETQYF.

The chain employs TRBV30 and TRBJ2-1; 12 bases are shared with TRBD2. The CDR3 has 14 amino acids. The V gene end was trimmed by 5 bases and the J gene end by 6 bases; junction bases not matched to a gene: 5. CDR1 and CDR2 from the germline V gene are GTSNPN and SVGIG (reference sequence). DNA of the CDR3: TGTGCCTGGGATGCTAGCGGGAGGGGCAATGAGCAGTTCTTC. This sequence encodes CAWDASGRGNEQFF.

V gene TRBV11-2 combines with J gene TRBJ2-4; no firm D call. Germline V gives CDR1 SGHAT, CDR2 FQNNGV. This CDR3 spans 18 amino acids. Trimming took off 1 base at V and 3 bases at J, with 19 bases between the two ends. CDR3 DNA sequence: TGTGCCAGCAGCTTAGCTAGAGTGGCCCCTCTAGTCAAAAACATTCAGTACTTC. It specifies CASSLARVAPLVKNIQYF.

The chain's CDR3 is CASSSTGTGGEKLFF. In DNA form, the CDR3 reads TGTGCCAGCAGTTCCACCGGGACAGGGGGGGAAAAACTGTTTTTT. The rearrangement joins TRBV6-5 to TRBJ1-4; 11 bases match TRBD1. CDR1 and CDR2 (germline): MNHEY, SVGAGI. J gave up 8 bases and V 4 bases, and 6 bases lay outside the gene matches. The CDR3 is 15 amino acids.

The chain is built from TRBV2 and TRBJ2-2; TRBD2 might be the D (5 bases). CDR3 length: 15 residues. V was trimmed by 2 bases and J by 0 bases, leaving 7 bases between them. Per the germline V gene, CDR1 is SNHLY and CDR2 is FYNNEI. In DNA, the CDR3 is TGTGCCAGCAGTGAAAGCGGCACGAACACCGGGGAGCTGTTTTTT. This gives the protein CASSESGTNTGELFF. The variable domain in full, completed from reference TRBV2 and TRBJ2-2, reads EPEVTQTPSHQVTQMGQEVILRCVPISNHLYFYWYRQILGQKVEFLVSFYNNEISEKSEIFDDQFSVERPDGSNFTLKIRSTKLEDSAMYFCASSESGTNTGELFFGEGSRLTVL.

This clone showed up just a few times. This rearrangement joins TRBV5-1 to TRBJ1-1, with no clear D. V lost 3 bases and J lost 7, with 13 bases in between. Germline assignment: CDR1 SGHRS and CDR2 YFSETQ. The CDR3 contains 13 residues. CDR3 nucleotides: TGCGCCAGCAGCTCTACCCTGGGAGGTGAAGCTTTCTTT. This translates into CASSSTLGGEAFF. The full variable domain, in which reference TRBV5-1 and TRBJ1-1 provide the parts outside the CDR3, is KAGVTQTPRYLIKTRGQQVTLSCSPISGHRSVSWYQQTPGQGLQFLFEYFSETQRNKGNFPGRFSGRQFSNSRSEMNVSTLELGDSALYLCASSSTLGGEAFFGQGTRLTVV.

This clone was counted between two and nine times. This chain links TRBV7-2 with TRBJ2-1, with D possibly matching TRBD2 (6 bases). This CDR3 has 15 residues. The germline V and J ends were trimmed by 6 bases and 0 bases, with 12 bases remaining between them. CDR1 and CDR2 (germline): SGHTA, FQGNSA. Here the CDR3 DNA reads TGTGCCAGCAGTCGGGACTTACTCTCCTACAATGAGCAGTTCTTC. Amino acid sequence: CASSRDLLSYNEQFF.

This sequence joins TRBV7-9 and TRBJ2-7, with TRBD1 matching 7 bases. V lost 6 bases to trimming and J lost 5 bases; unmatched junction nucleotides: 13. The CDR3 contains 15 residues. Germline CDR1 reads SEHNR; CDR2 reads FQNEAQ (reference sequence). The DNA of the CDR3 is TGTGCCAGCAGTCATCTCCACGACAGGGCCAACGAGCAGTACTTC. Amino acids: CASSHLHDRANEQYF.

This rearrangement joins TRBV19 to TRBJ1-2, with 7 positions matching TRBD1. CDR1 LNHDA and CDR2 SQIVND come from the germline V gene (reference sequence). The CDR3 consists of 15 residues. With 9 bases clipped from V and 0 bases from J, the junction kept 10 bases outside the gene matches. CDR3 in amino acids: CASSWGTASNYGYTF. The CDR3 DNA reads TGTGCCAGCAGCTGGGGGACAGCATCTAACTATGGCTACACCTTC. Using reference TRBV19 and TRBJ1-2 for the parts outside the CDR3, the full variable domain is DGGITQSPKYLFRKEGQNVTLSCEQNLNHDAMYWYRQDPGQGLRLIYYSQIVNDFQKGDIAEGYSVSREKKESFPLTVTSAQKNPTAFYLCASSWGTASNYGYTFGSGTRLTVV.

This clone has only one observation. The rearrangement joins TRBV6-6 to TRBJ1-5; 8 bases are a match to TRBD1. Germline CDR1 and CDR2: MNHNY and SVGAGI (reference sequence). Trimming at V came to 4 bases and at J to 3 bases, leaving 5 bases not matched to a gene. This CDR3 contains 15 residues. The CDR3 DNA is TGTGCCAGCAGTTCCCCGGACAGGGTCAATCAGCCCCAGCATTTT. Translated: CASSSPDRVNQPQHF.

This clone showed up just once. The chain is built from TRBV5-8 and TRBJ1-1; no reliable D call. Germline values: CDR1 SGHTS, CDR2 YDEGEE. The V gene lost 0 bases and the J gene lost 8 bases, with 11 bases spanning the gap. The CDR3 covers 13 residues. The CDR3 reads CASSLVGVGEAFF. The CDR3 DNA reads TGTGCCAGCAGCTTGGTCGGGGTTGGGGAAGCTTTCTTT.

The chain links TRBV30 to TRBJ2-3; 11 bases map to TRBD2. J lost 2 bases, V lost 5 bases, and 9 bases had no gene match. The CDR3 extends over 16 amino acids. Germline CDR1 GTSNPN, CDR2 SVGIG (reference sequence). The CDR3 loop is CAWGGTSGTLTDTQYF. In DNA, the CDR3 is TGTGCCTGGGGTGGGACTAGCGGTACCCTCACAGATACGCAGTATTTT. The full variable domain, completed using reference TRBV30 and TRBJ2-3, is SQTIHQWPATLVQPVGSPLSLECTVEGTSNPNLYWYRQAAGRGLQLLFYSVGIGQISSEVPQNLSASRPQDRQFILSSKKLLLSDSGFYLCAWGGTSGTLTDTQYFGPGTRLTVL.

CDR3 DNA sequence: TGTGCCAGCAGCTTAGCGACAGGGGCCGAAAACCACTTT. Residues: CASSLATGAENHF. This chain connects TRBV7-2 to TRBJ1-6, with 8 bases fitting TRBD1. The junction had 7 bases not matched to a gene; V was cut back by 0 bases and J by 18 bases. The CDR3 extends over 13 amino acids. The V gene's germline CDR1 is SGHTA and CDR2 FQGNSA. The full variable domain, its missing parts supplied by reference TRBV7-2 and TRBJ1-6, is GAGVSQSPSNKVTEKGKDVELRCDPISGHTALYWYRQSLGQGLEFLIYFQGNSAPDKSGLPSDRFSAERTGGSVSTLTIQRTQQEDSAVYLCASSLATGAENHFGNGTRLTVT.

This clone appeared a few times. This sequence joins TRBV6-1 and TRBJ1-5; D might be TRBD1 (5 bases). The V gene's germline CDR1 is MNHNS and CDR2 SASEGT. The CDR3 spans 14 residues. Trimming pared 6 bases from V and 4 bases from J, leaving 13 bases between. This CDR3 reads CASRLNAGNQPQHF. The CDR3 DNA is TGTGCCAGCAGACTAAATGCAGGGAATCAGCCCCAGCATTTT.

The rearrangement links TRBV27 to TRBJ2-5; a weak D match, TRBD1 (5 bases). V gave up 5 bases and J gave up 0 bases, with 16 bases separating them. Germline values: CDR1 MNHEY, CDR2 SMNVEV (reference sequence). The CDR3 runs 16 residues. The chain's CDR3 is CASSPDDGAYQETQYF. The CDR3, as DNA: TGTGCCAGCAGTCCAGATGATGGGGCGTACCAAGAGACCCAGTACTTC.

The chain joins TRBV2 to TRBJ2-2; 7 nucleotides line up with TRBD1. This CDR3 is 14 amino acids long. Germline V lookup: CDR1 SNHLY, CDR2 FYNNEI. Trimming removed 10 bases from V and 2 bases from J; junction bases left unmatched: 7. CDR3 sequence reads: CAIPGQRNTGELFF. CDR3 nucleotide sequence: TGTGCCATACCGGGACAGAGAAACACCGGGGAGCTGTTTTTT.

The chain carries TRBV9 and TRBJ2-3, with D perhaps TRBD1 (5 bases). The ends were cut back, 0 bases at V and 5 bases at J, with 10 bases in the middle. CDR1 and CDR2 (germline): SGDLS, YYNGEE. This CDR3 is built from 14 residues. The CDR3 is CASSVDSGIDTQYF. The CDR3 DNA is TGTGCCAGCAGCGTAGACTCAGGGATAGATACGCAGTATTTT.

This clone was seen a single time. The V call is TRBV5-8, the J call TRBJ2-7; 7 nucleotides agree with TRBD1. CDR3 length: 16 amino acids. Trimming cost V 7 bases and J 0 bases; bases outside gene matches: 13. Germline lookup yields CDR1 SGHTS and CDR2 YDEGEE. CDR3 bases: TGTGCCAGCTCGACCAGTGGGACAGTCCCCTCCTACGAGCAGTACTTC. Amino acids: CASSTSGTVPSYEQYF. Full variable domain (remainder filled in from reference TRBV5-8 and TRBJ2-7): EAGVTQSPTHLIKTRGQQATLRCSPISGHTSVYWYQQALGLGLQFLLWYDEGEERNRGNFPPRFSGRQFPNYSSELNVNALELEDSALYLCASSTSGTVPSYEQYFGPGTRLTVT.